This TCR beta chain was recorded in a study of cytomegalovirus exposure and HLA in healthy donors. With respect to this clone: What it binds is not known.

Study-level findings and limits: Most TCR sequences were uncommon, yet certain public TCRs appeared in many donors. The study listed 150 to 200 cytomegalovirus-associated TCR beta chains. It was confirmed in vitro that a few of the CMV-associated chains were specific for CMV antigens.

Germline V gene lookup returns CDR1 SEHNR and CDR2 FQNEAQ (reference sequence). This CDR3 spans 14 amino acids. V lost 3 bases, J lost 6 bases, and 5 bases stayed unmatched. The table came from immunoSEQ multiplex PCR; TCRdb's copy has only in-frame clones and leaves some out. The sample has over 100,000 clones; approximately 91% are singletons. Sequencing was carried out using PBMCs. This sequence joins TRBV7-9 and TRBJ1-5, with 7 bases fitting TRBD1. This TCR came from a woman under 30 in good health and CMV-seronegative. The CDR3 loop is CASSFADRLQPQHF. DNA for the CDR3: TGTGCCAGCAGCTTTGCGGACAGGCTTCAGCCCCAGCATTTT.